A selection of T cell receptor beta chains follows, all from one sample in a study of cytomegalovirus exposure and HLA in healthy donors. The table came from immunoSEQ multiplex PCR; TCRdb's copy has only in-frame clones and leaves some out. In the table there are about 130,000 clones, 78% of which are singletons. Sample: PBMCs. Receptors were obtained from a woman aged 40 to 50 in good health and CMV-seronegative. Both conserved end residues are part of each CDR3. The D gene is left open where the match is weak. Clone size is given for some rows only: seen once, a few or many times, or a class if the clone is expanded.

V	J	D	size	DNA	CDR3
TRBV27	TRBJ2-5	TRBD2	once	TGTGCCAGCAGTTTGGGGACTAGCGGCCAAGAGACCCAGTACTTC	CASSLGTSGQETQYF
TRBV7-3	TRBJ2-3	TRBD1	.	TGTGCCAGCAGCTCCGGTCCGGGACAGGGGTCTCTAAATACGCAGTATTTT	CASSSGPGQGSLNTQYF
TRBV7-2	TRBJ1-2	TRBD1	.	TGTGCCAGCAGCCCACCTTCAATCGTACAGGGGGTAGACTATGGCTACACCTTC	CASSPPSIVQGVDYGYTF
TRBV27	TRBJ2-5	TRBD2	.	TGTGCCAGCAGTGCACAGGCTTCACTAGCGGGGGGGCGAGAGACCCAGTACTTC	CASSAQASLAGGRETQYF
TRBV9	TRBJ2-5	TRBD2	.	TGTGCCAGCAGCGGCGGGGAGGGGTTTAAGGAGACCCAGTACTTC	CASSGGEGFKETQYF
TRBV27	TRBJ1-5	.	.	TGTGCCAGCAGTTTAAGGGGTTTGAGCAATCAGCCCCAGCATTTT	CASSLRGLSNQPQHF
TRBV30	TRBJ2-7	TRBD1	.	TGTGCCTGGAGACGACAGGGGACGAACTACGAGCAGTACTTC	CAWRRQGTNYEQYF
TRBV29-1	TRBJ1-1	TRBD1	.	TGCAGCGGAAAGTTCAGGGGGCCCACTGAAGCTTTCTTT	CSGKFRGPTEAFF
TRBV6-1	TRBJ2-7	TRBD2	.	TGTGCCAGCAGTACGAGCGGGAGGAGGAACGAGCAGTACTTC	CASSTSGRRNEQYF
TRBV11-3	TRBJ2-3	TRBD2	.	TGTGCCAGCAGCTTAGGCGGGAGGGCCAGAGATACGCAGTATTTT	CASSLGGRARDTQYF
TRBV5-1	TRBJ2-1	TRBD2	.	TGCGCCAGCAGCTTGGGAGTCAGCGGGGATGAGCAGTTCTTC	CASSLGVSGDEQFF
TRBV9	TRBJ1-5	TRBD1	.	TGTGCCAGCAGCGGGACAGGGGTGAGTCAGCCCCAGCATTTT	CASSGTGVSQPQHF
TRBV27	TRBJ2-7	TRBD1	.	TGTGCCAGCAGTCTGGGACAGGACTCCTACGAGCAGTACTTC	CASSLGQDSYEQYF
TRBV28	TRBJ1-3	TRBD1	.	TGTGCCAGCAGTACATACAGGGGTTCTGGAAGCACCATATATTTT	CASSTYRGSGSTIYF
TRBV9	TRBJ1-1	.	.	TGTGCCAGCAGCGCCATAGGGGAAAACACTGAAGCTTTCTTT	CASSAIGENTEAFF
TRBV11-2	TRBJ2-3	.	once	TGTGCCAGCCAAGGTACGGGGGGCCGCACAGATACGCAGTATTTT	CASQGTGGRTDTQYF
TRBV7-3	TRBJ2-1	.	.	TGTGCCAGCAGCTTAGCAGGGTCCAACAATGAGCAGTTCTTC	CASSLAGSNNEQFF
TRBV9	TRBJ2-7	TRBD2	.	TGTGCCAGCAGCCCTCGGAGTAGCGGGAGCGCTAGCTCCTACGAGCAGTACTTC	CASSPRSSGSASSYEQYF
TRBV28	TRBJ1-1	.	.	TGTGCCAGCACTAGTTTGTCGGACAGCATGAACACTGAAGCTTTCTTT	CASTSLSDSMNTEAFF
TRBV5-4	TRBJ2-1	.	.	TGTGCCAGCAGCTTTGGCCCAGCGTCTCTTAGGAATGAGCAGTTCTTC	CASSFGPASLRNEQFF
TRBV4-2	TRBJ2-7	TRBD2	few	TGTGCCAGCTCCCCGACTAGCGGGAGCTCCTACGAGCAGTACTTC	CASSPTSGSSYEQYF
TRBV2	TRBJ2-6	TRBD1	few	TGTGCCGGAGGACAGGGCGTTGCTGGGGCCAACGGCCTGACTTTC	CAGGQGVAGANGLTF
TRBV19	TRBJ2-7	TRBD1	.	TGTGCCAGTCGCGGACAGGGCGCTTACGAGCAGTACTTC	CASRGQGAYEQYF
TRBV19	TRBJ2-2	TRBD1	.	TGTGCCAGTAGTTCCTCGTTAGGTACAGGGGCTGTTAACGGGGAGCTGTTTTTT	CASSSSLGTGAVNGELFF
TRBV28	TRBJ2-7	TRBD1	.	TGTGCCACCACGGGTCCAGGGGGAAGTGCTAATTACGAGCAGTACTTC	CATTGPGGSANYEQYF
TRBV6-1	TRBJ2-4	TRBD1	.	TGTGCCGCCGGGACAGCCCAGGGGGCCAAAAACAGTCAGTACTTC	CAAGTAQGAKNSQYF
TRBV5-1	TRBJ1-1	.	.	TGCGCCAGCAGCTTCGTCGGGAACACTGAAGCTTTCTTT	CASSFVGNTEAFF
TRBV9	TRBJ2-5	TRBD2	.	TGTGCCAGCAGCGTAGAAAGCGGGAATCAAGAGACCCAGTACTTC	CASSVESGNQETQYF
TRBV2	TRBJ1-2	.	.	TGTGCCAGCAGTGCCCAGGTCGAGGGCTATGGCTACACCTTC	CASSAQVEGYGYTF
TRBV18	TRBJ2-2	TRBD2	.	TGTGCCAGCTCACCGGCCTCTAGCGGGGGTACCACCGGGGAGCTGTTTTTT	CASSPASSGGTTGELFF
TRBV18	TRBJ2-3	TRBD1	.	TGTGCCAGCTCACCACTGGGACAGGGAATGGGAACAGATACGCAGTATTTT	CASSPLGQGMGTDTQYF
TRBV28	TRBJ1-6	.	.	TGTGCCAGCAGTAAATCCCGGGGAGAAAATTCACCCCTCCACTTT	CASSKSRGENSPLHF
TRBV6-6	TRBJ2-3	.	.	TGTGCCAGCAGTTACACCAGTACAGATACGCAGTATTTT	CASSYTSTDTQYF
TRBV19	TRBJ1-1	TRBD1	.	TGTGCCAGTAGTATGGGACAGGGTACTGAAGCTTTCTTT	CASSMGQGTEAFF
TRBV28	TRBJ1-5	TRBD1	.	TGTGCCAGCAGTTCCGGACAGGAGTACAATCAGCCCCAGCATTTT	CASSSGQEYNQPQHF
TRBV6-5	TRBJ2-3	TRBD1	.	TGTGCCAGCAGTTACAGGGGGCTAGATACGCAGTATTTT	CASSYRGLDTQYF
TRBV7-8	TRBJ1-3	TRBD1	.	TGTGCCAGCAGCTTGTGGGGGACAGGACAGACCATATATTTT	CASSLWGTGQTIYF
TRBV29-1	TRBJ2-2	TRBD1	.	TGCAGCGTTGATAGTTATGGGACAGACTCGAACACCGGGGAGCTGTTTTTT	CSVDSYGTDSNTGELFF
TRBV28	TRBJ1-1	TRBD1	.	TGTGCCAGCACCCTGACCGGGACAGGGAACACTGAAGCTTTCTTT	CASTLTGTGNTEAFF
TRBV14	TRBJ2-5	TRBD2	.	TGTGCCAGCAAGCTCGGGACTAGCGGACAAGAGACCCAGTACTTC	CASKLGTSGQETQYF
TRBV28	TRBJ1-1	.	once	TGTGCCAGCGGAGGGTTGACGGGCTCGCACACTGAAGCTTTCTTT	CASGGLTGSHTEAFF
TRBV5-1	TRBJ1-2	TRBD1	.	TGCGCCAGCAGTGGACAGGGAGGGGGGCCTCTTGAGGGCTACACCTTC	CASSGQGGGPLEGYTF
TRBV28	TRBJ1-5	TRBD1	few	TGTGCCAGCAGCCTCCGACAGGGTGGCAATCAGCCCCAGCATTTT	CASSLRQGGNQPQHF
TRBV28	TRBJ1-1	.	.	TGTGCCAGCAGTTTAAACCGGGGCAGGGGCACTGAAGCTTTCTTT	CASSLNRGRGTEAFF
TRBV9	TRBJ2-1	TRBD2	.	TGTGCCAGCAGCGGACTAGCGGGAGGAGGGGGTGAGCAGTTCTTC	CASSGLAGGGGEQFF
TRBV5-5	TRBJ2-3	.	.	TGTGCCAGCAGCTTGCTTCTAGATGCAGATACGCAGTATTTT	CASSLLLDADTQYF
TRBV7-8	TRBJ1-5	.	.	TGTGCCAGCAGCTCCGTGACAACTAGCAATCAGCCCCAGCATTTT	CASSSVTTSNQPQHF
TRBV5-6	TRBJ2-3	.	.	TGTGCCAGCACCCTGGGCGGACCGGGCGGGGATACGCAGTATTTT	CASTLGGPGGDTQYF
TRBV11-1	TRBJ2-5	.	.	TGTGCCAGCAGCTTAGCGAGAGGGATGGGAGAGACCCAGTACTTC	CASSLARGMGETQYF
TRBV29-1	TRBJ1-1	TRBD1	.	TGCAGCGCTGGCACCGGGACAGGGGGTGCTTTCTTT	CSAGTGTGGAFF
TRBV30	TRBJ1-5	.	.	TGTGCCTGGAGTGTAGTACCAGGGAGCAATCAGCCCCAGCATTTT	CAWSVVPGSNQPQHF
TRBV27	TRBJ1-2	TRBD1	.	TGTGCCAGCAGCCTAACCCGGGACAGGCACTATGGCTACACCTTC	CASSLTRDRHYGYTF
TRBV5-1	TRBJ2-7	TRBD1	.	TGCGCCAGCAGCTTGGATGGACAGGGGAACTACGAGCAGTACTTC	CASSLDGQGNYEQYF
TRBV27	TRBJ2-7	TRBD2	few	TGTGCCAGCAGAGTATGGGCTAGCGGGAGAGATGAGCAGTACTTC	CASRVWASGRDEQYF